Listed here are 27 T cell receptor beta chains from one sample, sequenced in a study of CD8+ T cells in alopecia areata. Sequencing relied on a cDNA template that was reverse transcribed from extracted RNA. The table came from immunoSEQ multiplex PCR; TCRdb's copy has only in-frame clones and leaves some out. This sample has roughly 190,000 clones, with around 56% found just once. As for treatment: oral pan-JAK inhibitor, 5-10 mg twice daily. This specimen was CD4+ T cells sorted from blood, taken at week 4, from a patient treated with tofacitinib. Receptors originate from a human donor with alopecia areata.

The rearrangement joins TRBV4-2 to TRBJ2-5, with 10 bases aligning to TRBD2. Trimming at V came to 1 base and at J to 5 bases, leaving 7 bases not matched to a gene. Germline CDR1 is LGHNA and CDR2 is YNFKEQ. CDR3 length: 16 amino acids. The CDR3 coding sequence is TGTGCCAGCAGCCAAGTCGCTAGCGGGAGTGGGGAGACCCAGTACTTC. Protein: CASSQVASGSGETQYF.

The gene calls are TRBV7-2 and TRBJ1-1; D possibly corresponds to TRBD1 (6 bases). The germline V and J ends were trimmed by 4 bases and 11 bases, with 20 bases remaining between them. Germline values: CDR1 SGHTA, CDR2 FQGNSA. This CDR3 has 14 residues. Written as DNA, the CDR3 is TGTGCCAGCAGCTACCAAGGTCAGGGGCGAGGGGCTTTCTTT. Translating it yields CASSYQGQGRGAFF.

The chain has TRBV2 and TRBJ2-5, with D possibly being TRBD2 (6 bases). This CDR3 has 14 amino acids. Germline V gene sequence: CDR1 SNHLY, CDR2 FYNNEI. V dropped 5 bases and J dropped 2 bases, with 12 bases sitting between them. For the CDR3, the DNA is TGTGCCAGCAGTCGGGAGACACAACAAGAGACCCAGTACTTC. This encodes CASSRETQQETQYF.

This chain joins TRBV25-1 and TRBJ2-5; TRBD1 aligns across 7 bases. The ends lost 2 bases at V and 5 bases at J; junction bases unmatched: 8. Germline loops: CDR1 MGHDK, CDR2 SYGVNS. This CDR3 has 15 residues. The CDR3 spells CASSELYRGGETQYF. The CDR3 DNA is TGTGCCAGCAGTGAACTTTACAGGGGTGGGGAGACCCAGTACTTC.

The chain joins TRBV30 to TRBJ2-1, with D perhaps TRBD2 (6 bases). The CDR3 covers 14 residues. The germline V gene encodes CDR1 GTSNPN and CDR2 SVGIG (reference sequence). V gave up 0 bases and J gave up 2 bases, with 8 bases separating them. The CDR3 loop is CAWSVRGPYNEQFF. In nucleotides, the CDR3 is TGTGCCTGGAGTGTGCGGGGACCCTACAATGAGCAGTTCTTC.

The chain carries TRBV7-8 and TRBJ2-5, with D possibly being TRBD2 (5 bases). The CDR3 has 16 amino acids. Germline V gene sequence: CDR1 SGHVS, CDR2 FQNEAQ. V was shortened by 5 bases and J by 4 bases, with 20 bases between the two germline ends. CDR3 in amino acids: CASSLKVGDGLETQYF. The CDR3 DNA reads TGTGCCAGCAGCCTAAAAGTGGGAGATGGTTTAGAGACCCAGTACTTC.

This chain links TRBV6-5 with TRBJ1-1; maybe TRBD1 (5 bases). Germline loops: CDR1 MNHEY, CDR2 SVGAGI. Trimming pared 4 bases from V and 0 bases from J, leaving 12 bases between. CDR3 length: 15 amino acids. The CDR3 bases are TGTGCCAGCAGTTGGGAGGGGAAAGTGAACACTGAAGCTTTCTTT. Amino acids: CASSWEGKVNTEAFF.

This chain connects TRBV27 to TRBJ2-2; tentatively, D is TRBD1 (6 bases). Germline CDR1 reads MNHEY; CDR2 reads SMNVEV (reference sequence). The CDR3 has 14 residues. V shed 6 bases and J shed 5 bases, with 13 bases lying between them. CDR3 nucleotide sequence: TGTGCCAGCAGGGGGGCAGGGAGAACCGGGGAGCTGTTTTTT. Amino acid sequence: CASRGAGRTGELFF.

V and J are TRBV9 and TRBJ1-2; 7 positions agree with TRBD1. Trimming cost V 2 bases and J 0 bases; bases outside gene matches: 1. The CDR3 loop spans 14 amino acids. Germline V gives CDR1 SGDLS, CDR2 YYNGEE. CDR3 region: CASSVGQTNYGYTF. The CDR3 DNA follows: TGTGCCAGCAGCGTGGGACAGACTAACTATGGCTACACCTTC.

The V call is TRBV5-1, the J call TRBJ2-1, with 7 positions matching TRBD2. V lost 0 bases to trimming and J lost 8 bases; unmatched junction nucleotides: 14. Per the germline V gene, CDR1 is SGHRS and CDR2 is YFSETQ. This CDR3 region has 17 residues. The CDR3, as DNA: TGCGCCAGCAGCTTGGCCCTAGCGGCTTCGGGAAACGATGAGCAGTTCTTC. This codes for CASSLALAASGNDEQFF.

This clone was seen more than once but under ten times. The chain has TRBV29-1 and TRBJ2-4; D may be TRBD1 (5 bases). Germline V gene data show CDR1 as SQVTM and CDR2 as ANQGSEA. Trimming pared 0 bases from V and 8 bases from J, leaving 17 bases between. CDR3 length: 15 amino acids. In DNA form, the CDR3 reads TGCAGCGTTGAAGACAGGGTTCGTCGCCCCGACATTCAGTACTTC. It yields the protein CSVEDRVRRPDIQYF.

The chain recombines TRBV7-2 with TRBJ2-3; D possibly corresponds to TRBD2 (6 bases). Trimming took 5 bases from V and 3 from J, leaving 12 bases between them. This CDR3 is 14 amino acids long. Germline V gene data show CDR1 as SGHTA and CDR2 as FQGNSA. The CDR3 here is CASSTTRRTDTQYF. The DNA for the CDR3 is TGTGCCAGCAGCACGACTAGGAGGACAGATACGCAGTATTTT.

V and J are TRBV7-9 and TRBJ2-7; TRBD1 is a possible D gene (6 bases). V lost 2 bases and J lost 7, with 9 bases in between. Germline lookup yields CDR1 SEHNR and CDR2 FQNEAQ (reference sequence). The CDR3 loop spans 12 amino acids. CDR3 coding DNA: TGTGCCAGCAGCTTACAGGGGATGGAGCAGTACTTC. It translates to CASSLQGMEQYF.

The genes are TRBV28 and TRBJ2-7; the D gene is possibly TRBD1 (5 bases). The ends were cut back, 2 bases at V and 3 bases at J, with 14 bases in the middle. Germline lookup yields CDR1 MDHEN and CDR2 SYDVKM. This CDR3 is built from 15 residues. The CDR3 bases are TGTGCCAGCAGTTTACTGGGGCAGGCGGACTACGAGCAGTACTTC. Residues: CASSLLGQADYEQYF. Complete variable domain (other parts from reference TRBV28 and TRBJ2-7): DVKVTQSSRYLVKRTGEKVFLECVQDMDHENMFWYRQDPGLGLRLIYFSYDVKMKEKGDIPEGYSVSREKKERFSLILESASTNQTSMYLCASSLLGQADYEQYFGPGTRLTVT.

The chain carries TRBV9 and TRBJ2-3; D unresolved. V was trimmed by 4 bases and J by 8 bases, leaving 14 bases between them. In germline, CDR1 is SGDLS, CDR2 YYNGEE. CDR3 length equals 13 residues. Here the CDR3 DNA reads TGTGCCAGCAGCATCTGGGCGGACGGTACGCAGTATTTT. It encodes CASSIWADGTQYF.

This clone appeared once. The chain is built from TRBV5-4 and TRBJ2-7, with 9 bases aligning to TRBD2. Germline CDR1 SGHNT, CDR2 YYREEE (reference sequence). The CDR3 has 16 residues. J was trimmed by 3 bases and V by 0 bases; bases with no gene match: 7. CDR3 sequence: CASSLGLAGLNYEQYF. The CDR3 DNA sequence: TGTGCCAGCAGCTTGGGGCTAGCGGGACTCAACTACGAGCAGTACTTC.

The chain combines TRBV7-9 with TRBJ1-2, with a possible D match to TRBD1 (5 bases). This CDR3 is built from 13 residues. Trimming stripped 5 bases from V and 8 bases from J, with 15 bases between. Germline-derived CDR1 and CDR2 are SEHNR and FQNEAQ (reference sequence). Here the CDR3 reads CASSLPQGSGYTF. As DNA, the CDR3 is TGTGCCAGCAGCCTTCCGCAGGGAAGCGGCTACACCTTC.

The V and J genes are TRBV4-2 and TRBJ2-5; perhaps TRBD1 as D (6 bases). This CDR3 contains 16 residues. CDR1 and CDR2 from the germline V gene are LGHNA and YNFKEQ. Trimming left V 1 base short and J 5 bases short, with 17 bases between. CDR3 loop: CASSQGLNTGPETQYF. CDR3 nucleotide sequence: TGTGCCAGCAGCCAAGGTCTGAACACAGGGCCGGAGACCCAGTACTTC.

The chain recombines TRBV30 with TRBJ2-1, with 10 bases identical to TRBD2. V lost 0 bases and J lost 9; bases outside the gene matches: 5. The CDR3 length is 14 residues. Germline V CDR1 and CDR2: GTSNPN, SVGIG (reference sequence). The CDR3 spells CAWSVGVAGGEQFF. The CDR3 DNA reads TGTGCCTGGAGTGTAGGAGTAGCGGGAGGTGAGCAGTTCTTC.

This clone was seen a few times. The CDR3 coding sequence is TGTGCCAGCAGCTTGGCCGGACGAGACCCTAGCACAGATACGCAGTATTTT. Protein product: CASSLAGRDPSTDTQYF. J is TRBJ2-3 and V is TRBV5-4; D not resolved. Trimming pared 0 bases from V and 0 bases from J, leaving 14 bases between. The CDR3 is 17 residues long. From germline, CDR1 is SGHNT and CDR2 YYREEE (reference sequence).

A word on this clone: Other DNA sequences in this sample translate to the same CDR3. The gene calls are TRBV29-1 and TRBJ2-5, with TRBD1 as a possible D gene (5 bases). Trimming took off 3 bases at V and 4 bases at J, with 9 bases between the two ends. From germline, CDR1 is SQVTM and CDR2 ANQGSEA. The CDR3 runs to 12 residues. CDR3 protein: CSVDRAGETQYF. The CDR3 nucleotides read TGCAGCGTTGACAGGGCAGGAGAGACCCAGTACTTC.

This chain joins TRBV19 and TRBJ2-7; 9 bases agree with TRBD1. Germline values: CDR1 LNHDA, CDR2 SQIVND (reference sequence). The CDR3 has 16 residues. Unmatched junction bases numbered 9, after V lost 6 bases and J lost 0 bases. The CDR3 is CASSPTGTGSSYEQYF. CDR3 nucleotides: TGTGCCAGTAGCCCAACCGGGACAGGGAGCTCCTACGAGCAGTACTTC. Together with reference TRBV19 and TRBJ2-7, the CDR3 gives the full variable domain: DGGITQSPKYLFRKEGQNVTLSCEQNLNHDAMYWYRQDPGQGLRLIYYSQIVNDFQKGDIAEGYSVSREKKESFPLTVTSAQKNPTAFYLCASSPTGTGSSYEQYFGPGTRLTVT.

The J gene is TRBJ2-3, the V gene TRBV19; 7 nucleotides line up with TRBD2. J was trimmed by 1 base and V by 7 bases; bases with no gene match: 5. The CDR3 is 14 residues long. The V gene's germline CDR1 is LNHDA and CDR2 SQIVND (reference sequence). DNA for the CDR3: TGTGCCAGTAACAAGGGGAGGGGCACAGATACGCAGTATTTT. Encoded protein: CASNKGRGTDTQYF.

The gene calls are TRBV2 and TRBJ2-5; TRBD1 agrees at 9 bases. Germline CDR1 reads SNHLY; CDR2 reads FYNNEI. This CDR3 comprises 15 residues. V was pared by 5 bases and J by 5 bases, with 9 bases of the junction left unmatched. This chain's CDR3 is CASSRSGTGTETQYF. CDR3 nucleotides: TGTGCCAGCAGTCGATCCGGGACAGGGACGGAGACCCAGTACTTC.

V is TRBV29-1 and J is TRBJ2-1; 12 nucleotides match TRBD2. The CDR3 covers 18 residues. Germline V CDR1 and CDR2: SQVTM, ANQGSEA. Trimming at V came to 5 bases and at J to 7 bases, leaving 18 bases not matched to a gene. The CDR3 bases are TGCAGCGTTTCCTGGGGGGAATCGACTAGCGGGAGCCTAAATGAGCAGTTCTTC. It encodes CSVSWGESTSGSLNEQFF.

J is TRBJ1-5 and V is TRBV4-1; D is undetermined. V was clipped by 0 bases and J by 6 bases, with 6 bases between them. This CDR3 has 13 amino acids. CDR1 is MGHRA, CDR2 YSYEKL, per germline. The CDR3 loop is CASSQEMRQPQHF. The DNA of the CDR3 is TGCGCCAGCAGCCAAGAAATGCGTCAGCCCCAGCATTTT.

The genes are TRBV28 and TRBJ2-5, with 10 bases matching TRBD2. The CDR3 is 16 residues long. The junction had 7 bases not matched to a gene; V was cut back by 5 bases and J by 1 base. Germline V gene data show CDR1 as MDHEN and CDR2 as SYDVKM. CDR3 residues: CASSLSGRQIQETQYF. In DNA form, the CDR3 reads TGTGCCAGCAGTCTTAGCGGGAGGCAGATCCAAGAGACCCAGTACTTC.